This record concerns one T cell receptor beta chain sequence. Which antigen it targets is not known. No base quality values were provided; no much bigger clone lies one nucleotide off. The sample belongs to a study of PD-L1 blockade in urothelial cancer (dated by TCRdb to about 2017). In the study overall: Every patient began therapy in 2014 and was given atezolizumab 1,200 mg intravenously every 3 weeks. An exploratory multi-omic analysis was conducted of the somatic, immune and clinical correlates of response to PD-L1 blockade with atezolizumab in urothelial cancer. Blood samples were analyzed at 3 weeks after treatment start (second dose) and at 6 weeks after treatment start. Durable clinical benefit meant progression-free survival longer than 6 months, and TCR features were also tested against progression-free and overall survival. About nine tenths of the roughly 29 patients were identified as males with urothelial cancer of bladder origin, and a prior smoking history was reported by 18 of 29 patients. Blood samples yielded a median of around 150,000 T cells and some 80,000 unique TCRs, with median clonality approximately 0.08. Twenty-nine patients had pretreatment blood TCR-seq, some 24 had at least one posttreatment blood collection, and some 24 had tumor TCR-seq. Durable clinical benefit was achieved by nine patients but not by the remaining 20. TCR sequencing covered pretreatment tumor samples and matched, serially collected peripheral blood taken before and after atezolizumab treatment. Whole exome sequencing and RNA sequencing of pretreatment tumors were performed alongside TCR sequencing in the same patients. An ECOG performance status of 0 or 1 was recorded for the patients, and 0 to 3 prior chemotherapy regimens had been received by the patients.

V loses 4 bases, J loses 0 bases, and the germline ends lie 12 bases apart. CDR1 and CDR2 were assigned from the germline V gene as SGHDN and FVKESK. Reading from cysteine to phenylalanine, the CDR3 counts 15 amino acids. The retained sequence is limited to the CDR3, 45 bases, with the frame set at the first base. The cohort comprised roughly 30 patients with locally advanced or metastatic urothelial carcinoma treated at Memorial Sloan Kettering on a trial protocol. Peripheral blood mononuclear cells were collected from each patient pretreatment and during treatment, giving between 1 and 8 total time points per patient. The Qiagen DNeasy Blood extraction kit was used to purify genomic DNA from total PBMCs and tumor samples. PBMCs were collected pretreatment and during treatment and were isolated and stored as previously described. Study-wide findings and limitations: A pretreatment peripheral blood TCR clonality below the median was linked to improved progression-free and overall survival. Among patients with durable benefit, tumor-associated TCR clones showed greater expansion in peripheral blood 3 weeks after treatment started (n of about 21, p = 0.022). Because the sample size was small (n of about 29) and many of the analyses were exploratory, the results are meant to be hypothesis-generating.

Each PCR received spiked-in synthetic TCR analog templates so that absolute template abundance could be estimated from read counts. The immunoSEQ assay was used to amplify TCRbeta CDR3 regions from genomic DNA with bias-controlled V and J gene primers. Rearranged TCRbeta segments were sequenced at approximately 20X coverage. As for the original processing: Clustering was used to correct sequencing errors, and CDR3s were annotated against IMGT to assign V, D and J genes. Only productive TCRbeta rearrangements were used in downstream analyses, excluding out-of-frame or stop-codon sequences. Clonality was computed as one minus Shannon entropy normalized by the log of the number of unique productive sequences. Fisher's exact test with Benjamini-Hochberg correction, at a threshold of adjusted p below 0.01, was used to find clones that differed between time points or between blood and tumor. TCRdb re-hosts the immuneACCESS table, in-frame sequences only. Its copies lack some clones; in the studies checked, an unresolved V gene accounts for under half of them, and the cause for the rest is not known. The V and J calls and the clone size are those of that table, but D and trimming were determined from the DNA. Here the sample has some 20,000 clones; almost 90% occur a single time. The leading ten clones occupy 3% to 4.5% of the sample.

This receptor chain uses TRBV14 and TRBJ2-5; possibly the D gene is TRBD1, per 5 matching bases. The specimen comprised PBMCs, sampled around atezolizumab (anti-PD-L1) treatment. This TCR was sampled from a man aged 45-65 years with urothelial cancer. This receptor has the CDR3 CASSRQSTYQETQYF. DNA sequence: TGTGCCAGCAGCCGACAGTCAACTTACCAAGAGACCCAGTACTTC.